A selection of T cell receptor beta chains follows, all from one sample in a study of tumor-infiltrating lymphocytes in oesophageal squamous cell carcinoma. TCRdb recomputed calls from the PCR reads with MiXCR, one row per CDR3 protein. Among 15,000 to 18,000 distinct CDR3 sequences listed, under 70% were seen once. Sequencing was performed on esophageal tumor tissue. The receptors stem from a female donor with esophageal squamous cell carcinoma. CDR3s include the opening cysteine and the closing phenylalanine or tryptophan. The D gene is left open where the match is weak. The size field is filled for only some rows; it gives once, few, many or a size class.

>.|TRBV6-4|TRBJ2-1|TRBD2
CASSVQPGLGSNEQFF
TGTGCCAGCAGTGTTCAACCGGGACTAGGGTCCAATGAGCAGTTCTTC
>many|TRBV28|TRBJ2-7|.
CASNPRGEGNEQYF
TGTGCCAGCAACCCAAGGGGGGAAGGCAATGAGCAGTACTTC
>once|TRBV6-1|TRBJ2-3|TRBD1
CASSRPGTATDTQYF
TGTGCCAGCAGTCGACCCGGGACAGCCACAGATACGCAGTATTTT
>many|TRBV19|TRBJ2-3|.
CASSIGDPGADTQYF
TGTGCCAGTAGTATAGGAGACCCTGGGGCAGATACGCAGTATTTT
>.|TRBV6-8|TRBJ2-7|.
CASSYSGARSYEQYF
TGTGCCAGCAGTTATTCAGGGGCACGATCCTACGAGCAGTACTTC
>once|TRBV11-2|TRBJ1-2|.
CASSSQGGQVYGYTF
TGTGCCAGCAGCTCTCAAGGGGGGCAAGTCTATGGCTACACCTTC
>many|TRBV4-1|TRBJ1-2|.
CASSHAGNGYTF
TGCGCCAGCAGCCATGCAGGGAACGGCTACACCTTC
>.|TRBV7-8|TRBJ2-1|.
CASSATAGGRYNEQFF
TGTGCCAGCTCCGCGACAGCCGGAGGGCGATACAATGAGCAGTTCTTC
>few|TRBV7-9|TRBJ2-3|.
CASSRLEDTQYF
TGTGCCAGCAGCCGACTGGAAGATACGCAGTATTTT
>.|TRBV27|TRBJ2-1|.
CASSLEGGYFEQFF
TGTGCCAGCAGTTTAGAAGGGGGGTATTTTGAGCAGTTCTTC
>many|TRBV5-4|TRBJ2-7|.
CASSFAASSYEQYF
TGTGCCAGCAGCTTCGCAGCTAGCAGCTACGAGCAGTACTTC
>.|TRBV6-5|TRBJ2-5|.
CASRNRAQETQYF
TGTGCCAGCAGGAACAGGGCCCAAGAGACCCAGTACTTC
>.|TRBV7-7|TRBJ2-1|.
CASSLTANNEQFF
TGTGCTAGCAGCTTAACAGCTAACAATGAGCAGTTCTTC
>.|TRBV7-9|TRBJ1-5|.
CASSLDEGLGQPQHF
TGTGCCAGCAGCTTAGACGAGGGGCTTGGTCAGCCCCAGCATTTT
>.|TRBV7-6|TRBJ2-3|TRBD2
CASSLASGRADTQYF
TGTGCCAGCAGCTTAGCTAGCGGGAGGGCAGATACGCAGTATTTT
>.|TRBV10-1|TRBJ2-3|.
CASSEVYGSPDTQYF
TGCGCCAGCAGTGAGGTGTACGGGAGTCCCGATACGCAGTATTTT
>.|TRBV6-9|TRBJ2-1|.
CASSYLETQFF
TGTGCCAGCAGTTACTTGGAGACCCAGTTCTTC
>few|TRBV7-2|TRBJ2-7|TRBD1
CASSLVPGGNMGYEQYF
TGTGCCAGCAGCTTAGTTCCAGGGGGCAATATGGGCTACGAGCAGTACTTC
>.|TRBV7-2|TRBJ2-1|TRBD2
CASSRLAGENGEQFF
TGTGCCAGCAGCCGTCTAGCGGGAGAAAACGGTGAGCAGTTCTTC
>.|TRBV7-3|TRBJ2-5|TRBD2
CASSLSSGGQETQYF
TGTGCCAGCAGCTTAAGTTCGGGGGGCCAAGAGACCCAGTACTTC
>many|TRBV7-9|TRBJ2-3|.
CASSDTGSPGDTQYF
TGTGCCAGCAGCGATACAGGGTCCCCCGGGGATACGCAGTATTTT
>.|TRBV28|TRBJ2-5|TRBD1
CASSFGQGAETQYF
TGTGCCAGCAGTTTCGGACAGGGGGCGGAGACCCAGTACTTC
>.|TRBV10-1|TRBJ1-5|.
CASIRNQPQHF
TGCGCCAGCATTCGCAATCAGCCCCAGCATTTT